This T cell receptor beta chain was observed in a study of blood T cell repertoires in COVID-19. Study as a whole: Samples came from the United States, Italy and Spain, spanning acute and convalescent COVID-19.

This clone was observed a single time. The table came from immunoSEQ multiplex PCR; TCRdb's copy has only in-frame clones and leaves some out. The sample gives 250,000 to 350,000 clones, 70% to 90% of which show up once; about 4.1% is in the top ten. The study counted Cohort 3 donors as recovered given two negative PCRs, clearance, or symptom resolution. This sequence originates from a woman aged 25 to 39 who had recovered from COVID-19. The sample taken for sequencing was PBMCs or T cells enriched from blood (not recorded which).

CDR3 in amino acids: CASSFRDDYGYTF. The DNA of the CDR3 is TGTGCCAGCAGTTTCAGGGATGACTATGGCTACACCTTC. This sequence joins TRBV28 and TRBJ1-2; TRBD1 might be the D (5 bases). The germline CDR1 and CDR2 sequences are MDHEN and SYDVKM. V lost 3 bases to trimming and J lost 3 bases, with 8 bases between them. The CDR3 length is 13 residues.